Listed here are 15 T cell receptor beta chains from one sample, sequenced in a study of shared clonotypes between healthy human individuals. The table came from immunoSEQ multiplex PCR; TCRdb's copy has only in-frame clones and leaves some out. This table holds a few hundred thousand clones, roughly 78% found once. Source material: PBMCs. These receptors were collected from a middle-aged woman in good health. Some clones in this sample may be carry-over from other donors' samples.

The V gene is TRBV28, the J gene TRBJ2-3; D gene unclear. V lost 7 bases, J lost 2 bases, and 13 bases lay in between. The CDR3 loop spans 14 amino acids. Germline CDR1 MDHEN, CDR2 SYDVKM. The CDR3 nucleotides read TGTGCCAGCAACCCCCCAGGCGACACAGATACGCAGTATTTT. This codes for CASNPPGDTDTQYF.

The chain links TRBV28 to TRBJ2-7; 12 nucleotides match TRBD2. This CDR3 region has 14 residues. The ends lost 2 bases at V and 9 bases at J; junction bases unmatched: 5. Germline loops: CDR1 MDHEN, CDR2 SYDVKM. The CDR3 nucleotides are TGTGCCAGCAGTTTACAGACTAGCGGGAGCGGGCAGTACTTC. As protein: CASSLQTSGSGQYF.

The chain is built from TRBV2 and TRBJ2-5; 12 bases are a match to TRBD2. Germline values: CDR1 SNHLY, CDR2 FYNNEI. After removal of 3 bases from V and 5 bases from J, the junction contained 10 bases not matched to a gene. CDR3 length: 17 amino acids. The CDR3 region has the DNA TGTGCCAGCAGTGATATGTCTAGCGGGAGGGTTGGGGAGACCCAGTACTTC. Amino acids: CASSDMSSGRVGETQYF. Filled out from reference TRBV2 and TRBJ2-5, the complete variable domain reads EPEVTQTPSHQVTQMGQEVILRCVPISNHLYFYWYRQILGQKVEFLVSFYNNEISEKSEIFDDQFSVERPDGSNFTLKIRSTKLEDSAMYFCASSDMSSGRVGETQYFGPGTRLLVL.

CDR3 sequence (DNA): TGTGCCAGCAGCTCCCGAGGGCAGCCCCAGCATTTT. It codes for CASSSRGQPQHF. This rearrangement joins TRBV7-2 to TRBJ1-5; D not resolved. The germline V gene has CDR1 SGHTA and CDR2 FQGNSA. The CDR3 has 12 residues. Trimming took 4 bases from V and 7 from J, leaving 8 bases between them.

The V gene is TRBV7-9, the J gene TRBJ2-2; 10 bases line up with TRBD2. V lost 6 bases and J lost 5; bases outside the gene matches: 9. The CDR3 sequence is 16 residues long. From germline, CDR1 is SEHNR and CDR2 FQNEAQ (reference sequence). CDR3 sequence (DNA): TGTGCCAGCAGGGGGGCTAGCGGGAGCATTACCGGGGAGCTGTTTTTT. It encodes CASRGASGSITGELFF.

J is TRBJ2-1 and V is TRBV9; D not resolved. V lost 1 base to trimming and J lost 6 bases, with 11 bases between them. This CDR3 is 14 amino acids long. Looked up from germline, CDR1 is SGDLS and CDR2 is YYNGEE. The chain's CDR3 is CASSVSRQSNEQFF. CDR3 bases: TGTGCCAGCAGCGTATCTCGGCAGTCCAATGAGCAGTTCTTC.

The chain uses TRBV5-4 and TRBJ2-7; no clear D gene. Germline V gene data show CDR1 as SGHNT and CDR2 as YYREEE (reference sequence). This CDR3 is 16 amino acids long. V lost 4 bases and J lost 1, with 18 bases in between. CDR3 region: CASSPFPARPSYEQYF. The DNA of the CDR3 is TGTGCCAGCAGCCCCTTCCCGGCTAGGCCTTCCTACGAGCAGTACTTC.

This chain uses TRBV7-9 with TRBJ1-1; 10 nucleotides align to TRBD1. The CDR3 loop spans 18 amino acids. The V segment lost 5 bases and the J segment 3 bases; nucleotides outside the gene matches: 15. The V gene's germline CDR1 is SEHNR and CDR2 FQNEAQ (reference sequence). The CDR3 region is CASSTRPRDRGWDTEAFF. CDR3 DNA sequence: TGTGCCAGCAGCACCCGGCCGAGGGACAGGGGATGGGACACTGAAGCTTTCTTT. The whole variable domain, remainder taken from reference TRBV7-9 and TRBJ1-1, is DTGVSQNPRHKITKRGQNVTFRCDPISEHNRLYWYRQTLGQGPEFLTYFQNEAQLEKSRLLSDRFSAERPKGSFSTLEIQRTEQGDSAMYLCASSTRPRDRGWDTEAFFGQGTRLTVV.

The chain combines TRBV5-5 with TRBJ2-7; TRBD2 might be the D (6 bases). Germline CDR1 is SGHKS and CDR2 is YYEKEE (reference sequence). This CDR3 contains 12 residues. With 2 bases removed from V and 7 bases from J, the gap between germline ends came to 10 bases. The CDR3 loop reads CASSFGTSEQYF. The DNA of the CDR3 is TGTGCCAGCAGCTTCGGGACTTCAGAGCAGTACTTC.

The gene calls are TRBV2 and TRBJ2-1; TRBD2 aligns across 9 bases. This CDR3 is built from 15 residues. The V gene end was trimmed by 4 bases and the J gene end by 7 bases; junction bases not matched to a gene: 8. The germline V gene has CDR1 SNHLY and CDR2 FYNNEI. As DNA, the CDR3 is TGTGCCAGCAGTGGGACTAGCGCGCGGGGGAATGAGCAGTTCTTC. This translates into CASSGTSARGNEQFF.

The V gene is TRBV6-1, the J gene TRBJ2-5; D not certain. Germline V gene sequence: CDR1 MNHNS, CDR2 SASEGT. Trimming removed 4 bases at V and 5 bases at J, with 11 bases between. This CDR3 region has 13 residues. The CDR3 protein is CASSGEGLETQYF. CDR3 DNA sequence: TGTGCCAGCAGTGGTGAAGGCCTGGAGACCCAGTACTTC.

This chain uses TRBV18 with TRBJ2-7; 9 nucleotides align to TRBD2. CDR1 is KGHSH, CDR2 LQKENI, per germline. With 3 bases clipped from V and 3 bases from J, the junction kept 6 bases outside the gene matches. The CDR3 consists of 15 residues. The DNA of the CDR3 is TGTGCCAGCTCACCTACCGCTAGCGGGAACTACGAGCAGTACTTC. Its translation is CASSPTASGNYEQYF.

The rearrangement uses TRBV28 and TRBJ1-2; maybe TRBD1 (6 bases). Deletions cut 5 bases from V and 8 bases from J, with 9 bases between. The CDR3 totals 11 residues. The germline CDR1 and CDR2 sequences are MDHEN and SYDVKM. In DNA form, the CDR3 reads TGTGCCAGCAGTGGGACATACGGCTACACCTTC. Its translation: CASSGTYGYTF.

This sequence joins TRBV19 and TRBJ2-7; 8 positions match TRBD2. Trimming cost V 1 base and J 6 bases; bases outside gene matches: 5. CDR1 LNHDA and CDR2 SQIVND come from the germline V gene (reference sequence). This CDR3 is built from 14 residues. Here the CDR3 reads CASSIGSGILEQYF. The CDR3 DNA follows: TGTGCCAGTAGTATAGGTAGCGGGATTCTCGAGCAGTACTTC.

The chain's CDR3 is CASSPTSGHINEQFF. The CDR3 nucleotides read TGTGCCAGCAGTCCAACTAGCGGACACATTAATGAGCAGTTCTTC. This rearrangement joins TRBV28 to TRBJ2-1; 8 positions match TRBD2. From germline, CDR1 is MDHEN and CDR2 SYDVKM. This CDR3 contains 15 residues. J gave up 7 bases and V 5 bases, and 10 bases lay outside the gene matches.